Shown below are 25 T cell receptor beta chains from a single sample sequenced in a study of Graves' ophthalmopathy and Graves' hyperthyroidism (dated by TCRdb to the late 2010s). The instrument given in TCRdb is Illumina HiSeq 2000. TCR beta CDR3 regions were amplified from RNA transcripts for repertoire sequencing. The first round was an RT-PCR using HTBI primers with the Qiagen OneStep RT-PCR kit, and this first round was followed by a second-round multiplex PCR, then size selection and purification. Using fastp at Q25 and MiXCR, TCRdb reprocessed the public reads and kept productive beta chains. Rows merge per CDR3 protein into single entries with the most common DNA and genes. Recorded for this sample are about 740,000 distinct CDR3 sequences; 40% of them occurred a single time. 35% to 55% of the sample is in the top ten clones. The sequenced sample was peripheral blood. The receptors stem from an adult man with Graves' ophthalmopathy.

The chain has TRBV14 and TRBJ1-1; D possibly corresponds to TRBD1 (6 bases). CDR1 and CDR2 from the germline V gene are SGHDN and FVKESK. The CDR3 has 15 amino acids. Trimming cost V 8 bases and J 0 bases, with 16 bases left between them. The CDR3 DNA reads TGTGCCAGCTCCCAAGGGGGTTTCATGAACACTGAAGCTTTCTTT. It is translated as CASSQGGFMNTEAFF.

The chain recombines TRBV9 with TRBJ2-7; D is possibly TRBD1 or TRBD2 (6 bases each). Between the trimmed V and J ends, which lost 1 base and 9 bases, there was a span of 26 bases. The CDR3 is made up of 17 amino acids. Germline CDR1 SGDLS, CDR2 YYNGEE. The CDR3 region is CASSVSGAAGKGTRQYF. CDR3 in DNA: TGTGCCAGCAGCGTATCAGGGGCGGCGGGAAAAGGGACGCGGCAGTACTTC.

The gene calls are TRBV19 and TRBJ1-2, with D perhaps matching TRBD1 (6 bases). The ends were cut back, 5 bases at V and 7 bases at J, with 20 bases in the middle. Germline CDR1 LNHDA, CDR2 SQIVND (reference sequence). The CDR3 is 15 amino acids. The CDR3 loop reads CASSRTGGASSGYTF. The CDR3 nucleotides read TGTGCCAGTAGTCGCACCGGGGGGGCCAGCTCTGGCTACACCTTC.

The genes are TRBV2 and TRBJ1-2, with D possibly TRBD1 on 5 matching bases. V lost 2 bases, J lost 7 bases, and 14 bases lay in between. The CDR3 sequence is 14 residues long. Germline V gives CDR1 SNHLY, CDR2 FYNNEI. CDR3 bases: TGTGCCAGCAGTGAACGGGGGAGCTACTCTGGCTACACCTTC. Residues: CASSERGSYSGYTF.

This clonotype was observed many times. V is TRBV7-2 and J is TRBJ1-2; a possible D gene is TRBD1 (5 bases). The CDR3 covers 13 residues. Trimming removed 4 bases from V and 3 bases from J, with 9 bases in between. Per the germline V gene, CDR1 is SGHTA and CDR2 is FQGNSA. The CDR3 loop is CASSSGFHYGYTF. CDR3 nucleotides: TGTGCCAGCAGCTCAGGGTTCCACTATGGCTACACCTTC.

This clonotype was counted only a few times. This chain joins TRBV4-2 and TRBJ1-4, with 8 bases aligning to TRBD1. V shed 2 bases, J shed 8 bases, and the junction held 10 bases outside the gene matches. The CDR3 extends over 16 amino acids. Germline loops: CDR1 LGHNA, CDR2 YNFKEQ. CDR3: CASSQTGTGGGEKLFF. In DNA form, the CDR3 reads TGTGCCAGCAGCCAAACCGGGACAGGAGGGGGGGAAAAACTGTTTTTT.

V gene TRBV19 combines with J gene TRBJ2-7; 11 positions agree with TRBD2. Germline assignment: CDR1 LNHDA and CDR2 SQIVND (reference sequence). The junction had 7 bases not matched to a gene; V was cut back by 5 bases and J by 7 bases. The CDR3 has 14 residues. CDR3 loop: CASSPLAGGREQYF. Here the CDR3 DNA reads TGTGCCAGTAGTCCCCTAGCGGGAGGAAGAGAGCAGTACTTC.

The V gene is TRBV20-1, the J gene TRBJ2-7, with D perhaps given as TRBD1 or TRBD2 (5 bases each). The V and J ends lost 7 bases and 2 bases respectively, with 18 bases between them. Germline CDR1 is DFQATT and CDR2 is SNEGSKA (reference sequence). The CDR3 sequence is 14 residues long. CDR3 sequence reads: CSVGSGTGTYEQYF. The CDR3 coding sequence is TGCAGTGTTGGCTCCGGGACCGGTACCTACGAGCAGTACTTC.

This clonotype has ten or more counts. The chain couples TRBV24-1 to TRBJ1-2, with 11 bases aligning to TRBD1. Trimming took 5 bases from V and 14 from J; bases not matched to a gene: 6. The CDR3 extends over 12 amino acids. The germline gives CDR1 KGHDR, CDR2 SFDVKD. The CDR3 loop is CATSGGQGARTF. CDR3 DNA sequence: TGTGCCACCAGTGGCGGACAGGGGGCGAGAACCTTC.

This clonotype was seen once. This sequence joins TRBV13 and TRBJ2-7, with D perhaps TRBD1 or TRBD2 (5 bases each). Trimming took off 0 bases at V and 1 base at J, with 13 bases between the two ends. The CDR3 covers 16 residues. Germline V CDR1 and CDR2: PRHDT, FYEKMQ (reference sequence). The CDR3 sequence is CASSLGSGTDSYEQYF. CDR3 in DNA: TGTGCCAGCAGCTTAGGGTCAGGGACGGATTCCTACGAGCAGTACTTC.

In DNA form, the CDR3 reads TGTGCCAGCAGCCAGAAGGGACGGCTGAACTATGGCTACACCTTC. Residues: CASSQKGRLNYGYTF. The chain combines TRBV3-1 with TRBJ1-2; D possibly corresponds to TRBD1 (5 bases). The germline V gene has CDR1 LGHDT and CDR2 YNNKEL (reference sequence). This CDR3 has 15 residues. The V and J ends lost 3 bases and 2 bases respectively, with 13 bases between them.

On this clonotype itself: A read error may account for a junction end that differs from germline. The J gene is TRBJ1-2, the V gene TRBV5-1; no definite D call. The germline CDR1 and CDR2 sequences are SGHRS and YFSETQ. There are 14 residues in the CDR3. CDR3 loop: CASSFQGGRDGYTF. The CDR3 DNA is TGTGCCAGCAGCTTCCAAGGAGGGCGCGACGGCTACACCTTC.

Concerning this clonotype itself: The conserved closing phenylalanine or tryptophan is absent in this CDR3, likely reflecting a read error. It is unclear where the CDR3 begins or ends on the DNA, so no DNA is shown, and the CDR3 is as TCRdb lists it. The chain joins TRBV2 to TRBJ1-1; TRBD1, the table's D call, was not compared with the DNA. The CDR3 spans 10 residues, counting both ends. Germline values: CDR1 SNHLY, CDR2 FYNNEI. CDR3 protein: CASVRDRTFL.

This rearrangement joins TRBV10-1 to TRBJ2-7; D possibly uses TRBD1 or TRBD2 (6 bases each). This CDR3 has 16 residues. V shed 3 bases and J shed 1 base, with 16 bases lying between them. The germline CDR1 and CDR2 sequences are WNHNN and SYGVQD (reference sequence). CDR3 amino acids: CASSDSAEGGSYEQYF. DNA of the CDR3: TGCGCCAGCAGTGATTCGGCGGAGGGGGGTTCCTACGAGCAGTACTTC.

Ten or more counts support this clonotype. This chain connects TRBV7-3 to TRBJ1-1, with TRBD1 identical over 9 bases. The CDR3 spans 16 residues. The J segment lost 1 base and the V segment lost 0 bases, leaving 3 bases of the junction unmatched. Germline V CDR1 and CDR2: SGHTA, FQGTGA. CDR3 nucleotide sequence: TGTGCCAGCAGCTTAACGACAGGGGGGGCGAACACTGAAGCTTTCTTT. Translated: CASSLTTGGANTEAFF.

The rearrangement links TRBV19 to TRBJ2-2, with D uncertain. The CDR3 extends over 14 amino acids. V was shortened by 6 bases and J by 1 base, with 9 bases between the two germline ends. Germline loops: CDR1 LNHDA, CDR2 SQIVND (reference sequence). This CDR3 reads CASRTTVNTGELFF. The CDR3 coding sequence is TGTGCCAGTAGGACAACAGTGAACACCGGGGAGCTGTTTTTT.

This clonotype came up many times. The CDR3 reads CSASEEAHGYEQYF. The CDR3 nucleotides are TGCAGTGCTAGCGAAGAAGCTCATGGCTACGAGCAGTACTTC. The chain joins TRBV20-1 to TRBJ2-7; D unresolved. In germline, CDR1 is DFQATT, CDR2 SNEGSKA (reference sequence). The CDR3 runs 14 residues. Trimming left V 3 bases short and J 3 bases short, with 15 bases between.

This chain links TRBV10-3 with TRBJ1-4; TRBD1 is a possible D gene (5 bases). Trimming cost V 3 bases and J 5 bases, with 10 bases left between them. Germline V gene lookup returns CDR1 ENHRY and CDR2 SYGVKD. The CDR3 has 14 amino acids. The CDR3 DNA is TGTGCCATCAGTGAAATTGACAGAAATGAAAAACTGTTTTTT. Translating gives CAISEIDRNEKLFF.

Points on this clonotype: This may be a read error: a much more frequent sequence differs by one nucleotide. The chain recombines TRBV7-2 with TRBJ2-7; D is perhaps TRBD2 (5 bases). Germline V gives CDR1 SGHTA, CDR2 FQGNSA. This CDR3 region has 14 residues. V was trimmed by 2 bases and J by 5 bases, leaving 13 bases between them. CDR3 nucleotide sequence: TGTGCCAGCAGCTTAATTGCGTCGGGGAACGAGCAGTACTTC. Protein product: CASSLIASGNEQYF.

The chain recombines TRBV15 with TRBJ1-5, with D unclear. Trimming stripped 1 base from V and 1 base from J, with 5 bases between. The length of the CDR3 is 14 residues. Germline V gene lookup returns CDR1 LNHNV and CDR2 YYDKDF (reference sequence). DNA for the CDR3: TGTGCCACCAGCAGAGGGTACAGCAATCAGCCCCAGCATTTT. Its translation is CATSRGYSNQPQHF.

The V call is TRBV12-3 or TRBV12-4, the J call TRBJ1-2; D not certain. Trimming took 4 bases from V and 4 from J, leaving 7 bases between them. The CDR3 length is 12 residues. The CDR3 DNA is TGTGCCAGCAGTTCGCGGGCCTATGGCTACACCTTC. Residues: CASSSRAYGYTF.

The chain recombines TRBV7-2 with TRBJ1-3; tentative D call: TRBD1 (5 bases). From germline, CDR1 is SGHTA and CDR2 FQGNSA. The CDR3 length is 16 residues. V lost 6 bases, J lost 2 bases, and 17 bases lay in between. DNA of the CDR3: TGTGCCAGCAGTCTCAGGGCGGACGGAACTGGAAACACCATATATTTT. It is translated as CASSLRADGTGNTIYF.

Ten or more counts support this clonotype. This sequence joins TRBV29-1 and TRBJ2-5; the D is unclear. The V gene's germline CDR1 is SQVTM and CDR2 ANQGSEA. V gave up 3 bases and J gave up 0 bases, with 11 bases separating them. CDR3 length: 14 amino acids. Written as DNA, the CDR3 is TGCAGCGTTGATCGCTCCGGCTACCAAGAGACCCAGTACTTC. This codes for CSVDRSGYQETQYF.

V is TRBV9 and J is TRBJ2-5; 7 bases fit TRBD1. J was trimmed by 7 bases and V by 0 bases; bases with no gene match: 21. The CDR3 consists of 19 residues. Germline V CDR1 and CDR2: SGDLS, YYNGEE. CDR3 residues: CASSVAATGTGATFLTQYF. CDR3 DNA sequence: TGTGCCAGCAGCGTAGCGGCGACAGGGACCGGTGCAACTTTCTTGACCCAGTACTTC. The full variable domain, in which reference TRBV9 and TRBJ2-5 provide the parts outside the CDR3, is DSGVTQTPKHLITATGQRVTLRCSPRSGDLSVYWYQQSLDQGLQFLIQYYNGEERAKGNILERFSAQQFPDLHSELNLSSLELGDSALYFCASSVAATGTGATFLTQYFGPGTRLLVL.

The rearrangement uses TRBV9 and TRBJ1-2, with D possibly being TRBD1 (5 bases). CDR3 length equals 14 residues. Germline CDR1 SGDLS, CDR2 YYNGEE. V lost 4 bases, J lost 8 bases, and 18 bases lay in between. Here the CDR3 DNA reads TGTGCCAGCAGCTTAGCGGGGCAGGGACGAGGCTACACCTTC. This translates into CASSLAGQGRGYTF.